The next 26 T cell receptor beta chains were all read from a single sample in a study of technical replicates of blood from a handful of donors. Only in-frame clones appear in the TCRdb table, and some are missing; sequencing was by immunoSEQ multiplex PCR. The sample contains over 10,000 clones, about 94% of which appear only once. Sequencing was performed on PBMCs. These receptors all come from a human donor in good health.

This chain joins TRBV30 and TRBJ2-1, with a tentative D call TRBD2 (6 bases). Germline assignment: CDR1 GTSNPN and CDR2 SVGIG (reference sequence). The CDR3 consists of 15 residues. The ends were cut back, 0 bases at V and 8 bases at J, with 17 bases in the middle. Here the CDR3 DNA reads TGTGCCTGGAGTGTACCTAGCGACAATTCGGATGAGCAGTTCTTC. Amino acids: CAWSVPSDNSDEQFF.

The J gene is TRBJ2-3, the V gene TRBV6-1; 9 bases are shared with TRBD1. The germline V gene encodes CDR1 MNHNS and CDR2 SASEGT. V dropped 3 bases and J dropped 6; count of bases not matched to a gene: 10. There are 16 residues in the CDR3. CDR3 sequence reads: CASSERTGAERDTQYF. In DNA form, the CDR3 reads TGTGCCAGCAGTGAGAGGACAGGGGCGGAAAGGGATACGCAGTATTTT.

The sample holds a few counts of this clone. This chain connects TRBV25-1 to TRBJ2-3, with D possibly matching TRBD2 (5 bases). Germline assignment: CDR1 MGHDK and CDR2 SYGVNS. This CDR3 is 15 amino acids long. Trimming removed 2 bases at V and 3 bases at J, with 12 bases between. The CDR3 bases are TGTGCCAGCAGTGAAGGCGGGTCGGAGACAGATACGCAGTATTTT. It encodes CASSEGGSETDTQYF.

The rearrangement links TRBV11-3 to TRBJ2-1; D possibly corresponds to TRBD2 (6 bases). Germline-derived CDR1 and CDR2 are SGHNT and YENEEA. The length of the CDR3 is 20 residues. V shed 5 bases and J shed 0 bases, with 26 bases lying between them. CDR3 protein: CASSEGSGVTLKSSYNEQFF. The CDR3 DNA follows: TGTGCCAGCAGCGAAGGTAGCGGAGTAACCCTTAAAAGCTCCTACAATGAGCAGTTCTTC.

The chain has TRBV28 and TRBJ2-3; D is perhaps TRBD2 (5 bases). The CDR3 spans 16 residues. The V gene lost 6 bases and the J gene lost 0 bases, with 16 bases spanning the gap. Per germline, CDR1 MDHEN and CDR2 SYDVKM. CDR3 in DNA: TGTGCCAGCAGCCCTGTGAGGCGGGTTAGCACAGATACGCAGTATTTT. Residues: CASSPVRRVSTDTQYF. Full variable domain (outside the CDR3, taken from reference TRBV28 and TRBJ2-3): DVKVTQSSRYLVKRTGEKVFLECVQDMDHENMFWYRQDPGLGLRLIYFSYDVKMKEKGDIPEGYSVSREKKERFSLILESASTNQTSMYLCASSPVRRVSTDTQYFGPGTRLTVL.

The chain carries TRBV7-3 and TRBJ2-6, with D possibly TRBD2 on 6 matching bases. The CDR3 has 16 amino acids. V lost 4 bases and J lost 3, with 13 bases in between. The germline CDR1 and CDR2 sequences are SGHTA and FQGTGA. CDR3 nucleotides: TGTGCCAGCAGCTCGTCTCGGGAGTTTGGGGCCAACGTCCTGACTTTC. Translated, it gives CASSSSREFGANVLTF.

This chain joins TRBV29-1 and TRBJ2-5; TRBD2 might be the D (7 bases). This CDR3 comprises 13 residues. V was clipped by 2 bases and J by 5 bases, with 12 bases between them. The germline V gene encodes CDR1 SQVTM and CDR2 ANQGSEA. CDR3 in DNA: TGCAGCGTTGAACCCCGGGGGGCGGAGACCCAGTACTTC. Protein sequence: CSVEPRGAETQYF.

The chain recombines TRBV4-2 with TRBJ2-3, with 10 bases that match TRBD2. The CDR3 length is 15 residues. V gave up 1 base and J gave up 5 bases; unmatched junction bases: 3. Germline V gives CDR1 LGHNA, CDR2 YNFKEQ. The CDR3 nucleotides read TGTGCCAGCAGCCAAGCAGCGGGAGGGGGAGATACGCAGTATTTT. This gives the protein CASSQAAGGGDTQYF.

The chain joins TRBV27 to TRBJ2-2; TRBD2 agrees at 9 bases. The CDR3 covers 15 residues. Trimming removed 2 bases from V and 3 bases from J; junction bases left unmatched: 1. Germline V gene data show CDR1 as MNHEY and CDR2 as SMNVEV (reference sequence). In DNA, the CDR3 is TGTGCCAGCAGTTTACTAGCGGGGTACACCGGGGAGCTGTTTTTT. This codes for CASSLLAGYTGELFF.

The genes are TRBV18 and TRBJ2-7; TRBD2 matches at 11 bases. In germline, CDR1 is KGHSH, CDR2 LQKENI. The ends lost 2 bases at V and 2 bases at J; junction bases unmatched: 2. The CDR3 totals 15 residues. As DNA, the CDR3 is TGTGCCAGCTCACCAGGGACTAGCGGAGCCTACGAGCAGTACTTC. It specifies CASSPGTSGAYEQYF.

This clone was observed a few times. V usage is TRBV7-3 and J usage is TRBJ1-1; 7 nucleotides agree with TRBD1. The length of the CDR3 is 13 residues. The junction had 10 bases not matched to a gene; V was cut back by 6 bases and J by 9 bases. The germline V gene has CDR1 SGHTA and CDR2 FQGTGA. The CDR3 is CASRQSEGQKAFF. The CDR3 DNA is TGTGCCAGCAGGCAATCTGAGGGACAGAAAGCTTTCTTT.

The CDR3, as DNA: TGTGCCAGCAGTGAAGTTGGAGGGGATGGCTACACCTTC. It is translated as CASSEVGGDGYTF. V is TRBV6-1 and J is TRBJ1-2, with TRBD1 as a possible D gene (5 bases). Germline CDR1 and CDR2: MNHNS and SASEGT. The CDR3 sequence is 13 residues long. V lost 1 base, J lost 6 bases, and 9 bases lay in between.

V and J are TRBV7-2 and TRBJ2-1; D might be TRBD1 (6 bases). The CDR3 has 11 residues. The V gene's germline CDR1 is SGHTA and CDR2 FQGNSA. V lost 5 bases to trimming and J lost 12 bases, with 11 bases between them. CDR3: CASSEQGWQFF. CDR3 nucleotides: TGTGCCAGCAGCGAACAGGGTTGGCAGTTCTTC.

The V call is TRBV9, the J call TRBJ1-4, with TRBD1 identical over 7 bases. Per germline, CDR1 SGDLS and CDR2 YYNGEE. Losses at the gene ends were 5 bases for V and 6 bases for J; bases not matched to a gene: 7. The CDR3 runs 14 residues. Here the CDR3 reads CASRPGGEDEKLFF. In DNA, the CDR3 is TGTGCCAGCAGGCCAGGGGGAGAAGATGAAAAACTGTTTTTT.

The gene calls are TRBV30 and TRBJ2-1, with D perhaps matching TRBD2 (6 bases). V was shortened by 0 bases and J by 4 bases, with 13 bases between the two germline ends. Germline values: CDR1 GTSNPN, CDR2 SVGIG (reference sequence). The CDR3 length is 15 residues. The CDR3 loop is CAWSVDFGSYNEQFF. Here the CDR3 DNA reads TGTGCCTGGAGTGTAGACTTCGGGAGTTACAATGAGCAGTTCTTC.

Here the CDR3 DNA reads TGTGCCAGCAACAAAGCGGGGGCGAGGGGGTATGATGGCTACACCTTC. It translates to CASNKAGARGYDGYTF. V and J are TRBV7-9 and TRBJ1-2; TRBD1 might be the D (6 bases). CDR3 length: 16 amino acids. Between the trimmed V and J ends, which lost 7 bases and 6 bases, there was a span of 24 bases. CDR1 and CDR2 from the germline V gene are SEHNR and FQNEAQ (reference sequence).

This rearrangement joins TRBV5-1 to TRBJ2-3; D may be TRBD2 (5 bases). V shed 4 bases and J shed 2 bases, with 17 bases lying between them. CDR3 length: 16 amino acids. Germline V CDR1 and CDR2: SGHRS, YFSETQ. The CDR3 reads CASSPGGLGLTDTQYF. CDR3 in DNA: TGCGCCAGCAGCCCCGGTGGGCTAGGACTCACAGATACGCAGTATTTT.

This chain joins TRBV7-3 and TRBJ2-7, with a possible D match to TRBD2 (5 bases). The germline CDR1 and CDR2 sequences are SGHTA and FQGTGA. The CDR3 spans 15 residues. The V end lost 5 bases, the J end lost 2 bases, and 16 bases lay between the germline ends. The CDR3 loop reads CASSAEGGVAYEQYF. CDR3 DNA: TGTGCCAGCAGCGCAGAGGGCGGAGTCGCCTACGAGCAGTACTTC.

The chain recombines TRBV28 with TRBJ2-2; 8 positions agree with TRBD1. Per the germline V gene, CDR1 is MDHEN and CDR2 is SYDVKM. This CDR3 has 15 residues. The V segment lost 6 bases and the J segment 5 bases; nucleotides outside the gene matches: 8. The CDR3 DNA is TGTGCCAGCAGGACGACAGGGGTAAAAACCGGGGAGCTGTTTTTT. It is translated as CASRTTGVKTGELFF.

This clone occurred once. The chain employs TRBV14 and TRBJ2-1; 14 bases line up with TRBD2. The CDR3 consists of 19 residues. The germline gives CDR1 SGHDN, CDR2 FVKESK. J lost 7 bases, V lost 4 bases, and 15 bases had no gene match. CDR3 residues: CASSPGLAGERAGRNEQFF. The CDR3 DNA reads TGTGCCAGCAGCCCGGGACTAGCGGGAGAAAGGGCTGGGCGTAATGAGCAGTTCTTC.

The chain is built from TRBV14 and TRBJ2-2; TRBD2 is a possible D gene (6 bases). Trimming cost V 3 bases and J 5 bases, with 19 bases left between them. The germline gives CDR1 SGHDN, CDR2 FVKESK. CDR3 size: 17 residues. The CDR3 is CASSQGIGRWSTGELFF. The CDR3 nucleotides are TGTGCCAGCAGCCAGGGTATTGGGAGGTGGAGTACCGGGGAGCTGTTTTTT. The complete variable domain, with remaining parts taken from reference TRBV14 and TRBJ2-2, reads EAGVTQFPSHSVIEKGQTVTLRCDPISGHDNLYWYRRVMGKEIKFLLHFVKESKQDESGMPNNRFLAERTGGTYSTLKVQPAELEDSGVYFCASSQGIGRWSTGELFFGEGSRLTVL.

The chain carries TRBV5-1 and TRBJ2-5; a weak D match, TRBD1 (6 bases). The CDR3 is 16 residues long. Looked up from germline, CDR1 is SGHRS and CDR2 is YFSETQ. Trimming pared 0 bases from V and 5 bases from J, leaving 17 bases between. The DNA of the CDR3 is TGCGCCAGCAGCTTGGGAACTACAGGGTTCCGGGAGACCCAGTACTTC. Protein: CASSLGTTGFRETQYF.

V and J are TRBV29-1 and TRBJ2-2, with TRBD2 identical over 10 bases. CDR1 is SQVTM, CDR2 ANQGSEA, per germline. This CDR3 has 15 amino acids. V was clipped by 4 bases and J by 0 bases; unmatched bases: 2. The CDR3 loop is CSVGTSGTNTGELFF. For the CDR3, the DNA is TGCAGCGTTGGGACTAGCGGAACGAACACCGGGGAGCTGTTTTTT.

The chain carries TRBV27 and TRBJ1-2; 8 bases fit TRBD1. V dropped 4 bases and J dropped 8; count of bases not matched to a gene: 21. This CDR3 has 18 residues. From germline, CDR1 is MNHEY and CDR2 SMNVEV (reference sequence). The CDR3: CASSSIRTGRRISGGYTF. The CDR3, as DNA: TGTGCCAGCAGTTCAATTCGGACAGGGAGGAGGATTTCGGGCGGCTACACCTTC.

CDR3 in amino acids: CASSWTGVADTQYF. The CDR3 nucleotides are TGCGCCAGCAGCTGGACAGGGGTCGCAGATACGCAGTATTTT. V and J are TRBV5-1 and TRBJ2-3; 9 bases match TRBD1. The germline CDR1 and CDR2 sequences are SGHRS and YFSETQ. The CDR3 totals 14 residues. The J segment lost 4 bases and the V segment lost 3 bases, leaving 3 bases of the junction unmatched.

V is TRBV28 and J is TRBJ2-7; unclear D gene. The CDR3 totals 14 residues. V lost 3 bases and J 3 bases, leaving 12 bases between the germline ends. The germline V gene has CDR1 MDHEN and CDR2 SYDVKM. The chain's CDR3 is CASSFAGLGYEQYF. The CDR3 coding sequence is TGTGCCAGCAGTTTCGCAGGTTTAGGCTACGAGCAGTACTTC.